Below are 24 T cell receptor beta chains sequenced from a single sample in a study of shared clonotypes between healthy human individuals. Method: immunoSEQ multiplex PCR; TCRdb's copy keeps in-frame clones and lacks some. The sample includes more than 2 million clones, around 95% seen only once; the top ten take about 0.13%. The sequenced sample was naive CD4+ T cells sorted from blood. The subset here: CD45RA+ positively selected. All receptors derive from a man younger than 35 in good health.

The CDR3 sequence: CAWSRDGGDTEAFF. CDR3 in DNA: TGTGCCTGGAGCCGAGACGGCGGGGACACTGAAGCTTTCTTT. V and J are TRBV30 and TRBJ1-1; no clear D gene. The germline gives CDR1 GTSNPN, CDR2 SVGIG (reference sequence). This CDR3 spans 14 amino acids. The V gene lost 3 bases and the J gene lost 3 bases, with 14 bases spanning the gap.

For the CDR3, the DNA is TGCAGCGTTATCAGTGGGTATGGAACCGGGGAGCTGTTTTTT. Amino acid sequence: CSVISGYGTGELFF. This rearrangement joins TRBV29-1 to TRBJ2-2; no clear D. In germline, CDR1 is SQVTM, CDR2 ANQGSEA. V lost 5 bases and J 5 bases, leaving 15 bases between the germline ends. CDR3 size: 14 residues.

The CDR3 region is CASSLVPGGESPLHF. Written as DNA, the CDR3 is TGCGCCAGCAGCTTGGTTCCAGGGGGTGAATCACCCCTCCACTTT. The rearrangement joins TRBV5-1 to TRBJ1-6; 7 nucleotides align to TRBD1. This CDR3 has 15 amino acids. Germline CDR1 reads SGHRS; CDR2 reads YFSETQ. Trimming removed 0 bases from V and 10 bases from J; junction bases left unmatched: 7.

V gene TRBV2 combines with J gene TRBJ2-7; tentatively, D is TRBD1 (7 bases). Germline CDR1 is SNHLY and CDR2 is FYNNEI. The CDR3 runs 14 residues. V was clipped by 8 bases and J by 2 bases, with 16 bases between them. The CDR3: CASWRDRVPYEQYF. CDR3 nucleotide sequence: TGTGCCAGCTGGCGGGACAGAGTTCCCTACGAGCAGTACTTC.

The CDR3 loop reads CASSPLYEQYF. The DNA of the CDR3 is TGCGCCAGCAGTCCCCTTTACGAGCAGTACTTC. V is TRBV23-1 and J is TRBJ2-7; D call uncertain. TRBV23-1 is known as an ORF, though its function is uncertain. V was cut by 4 bases and J by 4 bases, with 5 bases left in between. The CDR3 is made up of 11 amino acids.

The chain is built from TRBV6-6 and TRBJ2-3; no reliable D call. The V gene lost 0 bases and the J gene lost 3 bases, with 13 bases spanning the gap. CDR1 MNHNY and CDR2 SVGAGI come from the germline V gene (reference sequence). The CDR3 covers 16 residues. This chain's CDR3 is CASSYSQRPRTDTQYF. The CDR3 DNA is TGTGCCAGCAGTTACTCGCAGCGTCCCCGGACAGATACGCAGTATTTT.

This clone has just a few counts. The chain is built from TRBV4-1 and TRBJ1-6; maybe TRBD1 (6 bases). The V gene lost 2 bases and the J gene lost 11 bases, with 22 bases spanning the gap. CDR3 length: 17 amino acids. Looked up from germline, CDR1 is MGHRA and CDR2 is YSYEKL. CDR3 sequence: CASSQLPVLGAKAPLHF. DNA of the CDR3: TGCGCCAGCAGCCAACTACCCGTACTGGGGGCAAAGGCACCCCTCCACTTT.

J is TRBJ2-7 and V is TRBV6-5, with 10 bases matching TRBD2. Germline CDR1 and CDR2: MNHEY and SVGAGI. The CDR3 totals 14 residues. The V and J ends lost 6 bases and 2 bases, in that order; junction bases with no gene match: 4. CDR3 sequence (DNA): TGTGCCAGCAGGGGAAGCGGGGGGGCCTACGAGCAGTACTTC. This gives the protein CASRGSGGAYEQYF.

This clone was recorded once. The gene calls are TRBV5-1 and TRBJ2-3; D uncertain. Trimming removed 2 bases at V and 4 bases at J, with 11 bases between. This CDR3 is built from 14 residues. The germline gives CDR1 SGHRS, CDR2 YFSETQ. The chain's CDR3 is CASSLDSRPDTQYF. As DNA, the CDR3 is TGCGCCAGCAGCTTAGACTCCCGGCCAGATACGCAGTATTTT.

The chain combines TRBV19 with TRBJ1-6; 9 bases agree with TRBD1. Losses at the gene ends were 3 bases for V and 8 bases for J; bases not matched to a gene: 5. CDR1 is LNHDA and CDR2 is SQIVND in the germline V gene (reference sequence). CDR3 size: 15 residues. The CDR3 nucleotides read TGTGCCAGTAGTATCCACAGGGGGCAGGATTCACCCCTCCACTTT. Translated: CASSIHRGQDSPLHF.

V usage is TRBV2 and J usage is TRBJ1-2, with D unclear. The germline gives CDR1 SNHLY, CDR2 FYNNEI. The V end was cut by 5 bases, the J end by 4 bases, with 17 bases between. The CDR3 is 15 residues long. This chain's CDR3 is CASSSHFTSGYGYTF. The DNA of the CDR3 is TGTGCCAGCAGTAGTCACTTTACTAGCGGCTATGGCTACACCTTC.

The chain combines TRBV10-3 with TRBJ2-1; 11 bases fit TRBD2. The CDR3 is 15 amino acids. Germline loops: CDR1 ENHRY, CDR2 SYGVKD. V lost 2 bases, J lost 5 bases, and 2 bases stayed unmatched. The CDR3 DNA follows: TGTGCCATCAGTGAGGGGACTAGCGGTAACAATGAGCAGTTCTTC. This codes for CAISEGTSGNNEQFF.

The gene calls are TRBV19 and TRBJ1-6; TRBD1 aligns across 8 bases. With V trimmed by 8 bases and J by 2 bases, 11 bases remained unmatched. The germline V gene encodes CDR1 LNHDA and CDR2 SQIVND (reference sequence). The CDR3 runs to 17 residues. CDR3 nucleotides: TGTGCCAGTCAAAGGACAGGGCAGGGCGCCTATAATTCACCCCTCCACTTT. Encoded protein: CASQRTGQGAYNSPLHF.

The V and J genes are TRBV30 and TRBJ1-1; D not resolved. V lost 0 bases to trimming and J lost 7 bases, with 12 bases between them. The CDR3 runs 13 residues. Per germline, CDR1 GTSNPN and CDR2 SVGIG (reference sequence). CDR3: CAWSVGISGEAFF. The CDR3 DNA reads as TGTGCCTGGAGTGTCGGTATTTCCGGTGAAGCTTTCTTT. The whole variable domain, remainder taken from reference TRBV30 and TRBJ1-1, is SQTIHQWPATLVQPVGSPLSLECTVEGTSNPNLYWYRQAAGRGLQLLFYSVGIGQISSEVPQNLSASRPQDRQFILSSKKLLLSDSGFYLCAWSVGISGEAFFGQGTRLTVV.

This clone was observed a single time. CDR3 sequence: CASSLQGGDTQYF. The CDR3 region has the DNA TGTGCCAGCAGCCTACAGGGAGGAGATACGCAGTATTTT. The chain employs TRBV2 and TRBJ2-3; tentatively, D is TRBD1 or TRBD2 (6 bases each). The CDR3 has 13 residues. From germline, CDR1 is SNHLY and CDR2 FYNNEI. V dropped 6 bases and J dropped 5 bases, with 12 bases sitting between them.

The V gene is TRBV9, the J gene TRBJ2-2; no clear D gene. CDR1 and CDR2 from the germline V gene are SGDLS and YYNGEE. This CDR3 has 15 residues. The V and J ends lost 1 base and 7 bases respectively, with 14 bases between them. CDR3 DNA: TGTGCCAGCAGCGTAAACCCTTTTCTGGGCGGGGAGCTGTTTTTT. Encoded protein: CASSVNPFLGGELFF. Looking up the rest from reference TRBV9 and TRBJ2-2 gives the full variable domain: DSGVTQTPKHLITATGQRVTLRCSPRSGDLSVYWYQQSLDQGLQFLIQYYNGEERAKGNILERFSAQQFPDLHSELNLSSLELGDSALYFCASSVNPFLGGELFFGEGSRLTVL.

This clone was observed a single time. The chain joins TRBV5-1 to TRBJ2-7; possible D gene TRBD1, 6 bases. Trimming took 3 bases from V and 0 from J, leaving 10 bases between them. CDR1 is SGHRS and CDR2 is YFSETQ in the germline V gene. This CDR3 region has 14 residues. CDR3 DNA: TGCGCCAGCAGCTCCCTGGACAGCTCCTACGAGCAGTACTTC. It specifies CASSSLDSSYEQYF.

This clone showed up just once. The gene calls are TRBV6-5 and TRBJ1-1, with 11 bases fitting TRBD1. J lost 4 bases, V lost 7 bases, and 5 bases had no gene match. CDR1 is MNHEY, CDR2 SVGAGI, per germline. This CDR3 is built from 14 residues. CDR3 loop: CASIKGQGGTEAFF. The CDR3 DNA reads as TGTGCCAGCATCAAGGGACAGGGGGGCACTGAAGCTTTCTTT.

This chain links TRBV4-3 with TRBJ1-3; D remains ambiguous. The V end was cut by 0 bases, the J end by 4 bases, with 13 bases between. The CDR3 is made up of 16 amino acids. Germline CDR1 is LGHNA and CDR2 is YSLEER. The CDR3 here is CASSQDTTIDGNTIYF. DNA for the CDR3: TGCGCCAGCAGCCAAGATACGACTATAGACGGAAACACCATATATTTT.

In the case of this clone: This specimen includes other DNA sequences encoding the same CDR3. The chain recombines TRBV2 with TRBJ1-5, with TRBD1 matching over 7 bases. Germline V CDR1 and CDR2: SNHLY, FYNNEI. The CDR3 is 14 amino acids. V shed 6 bases, J shed 1 base, and the junction held 3 bases outside the gene matches. CDR3 sequence reads: CASRTGLSNQPQHF. DNA of the CDR3: TGTGCCAGCAGGACAGGGCTGAGCAATCAGCCCCAGCATTTT.

This chain connects TRBV6-5 to TRBJ2-1; D is possibly TRBD2 (7 bases). Deletions cut 1 base from V and 7 bases from J, with 17 bases between. The CDR3 spans 16 residues. The germline V gene has CDR1 MNHEY and CDR2 SVGAGI. DNA for the CDR3: TGTGCCAGCAGTTACTGGGGGGGGGCCGGACGGAATGAGCAGTTCTTC. Its protein product is CASSYWGGAGRNEQFF.

The chain joins TRBV7-2 to TRBJ2-7; no definite D call. V was cut by 1 base and J by 2 bases, with 9 bases left in between. This CDR3 contains 14 residues. Per the germline V gene, CDR1 is SGHTA and CDR2 is FQGNSA. The CDR3 DNA follows: TGTGCCAGCAGCTTAGGGGCGAAGACCTACGAGCAGTACTTC. Residues: CASSLGAKTYEQYF.

The chain combines TRBV14 with TRBJ2-3; possible D gene TRBD2, 6 bases. The CDR3 spans 16 residues. The ends were cut back, 5 bases at V and 2 bases at J, with 17 bases in the middle. The germline CDR1 and CDR2 sequences are SGHDN and FVKESK. The CDR3, as DNA: TGTGCCAGCAGCTACGGGACTCTATGGAACACAGATACGCAGTATTTT. Its protein product is CASSYGTLWNTDTQYF.

The rearrangement uses TRBV4-3 and TRBJ2-1; 9 bases fit TRBD2. The V gene's germline CDR1 is LGHNA and CDR2 YSLEER. Germline trimming cut 1 base from V and 4 bases from J; bases unmatched to any gene: 8. The CDR3 runs 17 residues. CDR3 nucleotide sequence: TGCGCCAGCAGCCAAGCGGCCCTAGCGGGACTATACAATGAGCAGTTCTTC. Translating it yields CASSQAALAGLYNEQFF.